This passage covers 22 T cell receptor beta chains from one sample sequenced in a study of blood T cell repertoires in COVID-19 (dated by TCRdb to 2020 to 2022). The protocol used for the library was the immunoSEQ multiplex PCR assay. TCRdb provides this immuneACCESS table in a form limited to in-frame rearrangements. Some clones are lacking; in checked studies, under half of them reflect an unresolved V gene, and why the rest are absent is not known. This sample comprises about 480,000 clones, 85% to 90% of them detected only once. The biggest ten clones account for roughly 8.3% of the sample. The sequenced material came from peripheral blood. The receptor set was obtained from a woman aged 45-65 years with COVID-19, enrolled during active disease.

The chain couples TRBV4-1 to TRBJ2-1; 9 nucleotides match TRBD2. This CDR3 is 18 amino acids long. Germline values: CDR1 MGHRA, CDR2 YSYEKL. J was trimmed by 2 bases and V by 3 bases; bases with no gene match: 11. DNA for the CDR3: TGCGCCAGCAGCCAGCACGGGGTAGCGGGGGCCCCCTACAATGAGCAGTTCTTC. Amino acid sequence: CASSQHGVAGAPYNEQFF.

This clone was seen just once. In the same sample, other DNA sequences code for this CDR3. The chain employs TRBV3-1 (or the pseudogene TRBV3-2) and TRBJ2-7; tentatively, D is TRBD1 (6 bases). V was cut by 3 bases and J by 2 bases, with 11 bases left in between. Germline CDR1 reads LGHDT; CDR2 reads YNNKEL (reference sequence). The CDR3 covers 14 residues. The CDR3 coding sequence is TGTGCCAGCAGCCAGGGGCAGGGGACCTACGAGCAGTACTTC. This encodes CASSQGQGTYEQYF.

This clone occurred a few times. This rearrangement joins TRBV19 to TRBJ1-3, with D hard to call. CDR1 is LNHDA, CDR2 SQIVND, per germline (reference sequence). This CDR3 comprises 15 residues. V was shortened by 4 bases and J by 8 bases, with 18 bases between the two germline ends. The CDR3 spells CASSTTAGGFDTIYF. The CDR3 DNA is TGTGCCAGTAGTACGACTGCGGGCGGTTTTGACACCATATATTTT.

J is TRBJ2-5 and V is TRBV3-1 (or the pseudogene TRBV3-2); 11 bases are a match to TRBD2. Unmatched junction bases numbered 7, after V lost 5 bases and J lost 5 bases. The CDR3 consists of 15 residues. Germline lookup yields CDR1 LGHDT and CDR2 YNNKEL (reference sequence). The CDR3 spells CASSGTSGGRETQYF. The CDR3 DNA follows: TGTGCCAGCAGCGGAACTAGCGGGGGACGGGAGACCCAGTACTTC.

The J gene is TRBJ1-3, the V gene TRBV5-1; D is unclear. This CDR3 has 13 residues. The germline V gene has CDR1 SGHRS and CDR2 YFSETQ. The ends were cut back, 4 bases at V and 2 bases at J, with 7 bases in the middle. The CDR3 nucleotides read TGCGCCAGCAGCGACGGGGCTGGAAACACCATATATTTT. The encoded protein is CASSDGAGNTIYF.

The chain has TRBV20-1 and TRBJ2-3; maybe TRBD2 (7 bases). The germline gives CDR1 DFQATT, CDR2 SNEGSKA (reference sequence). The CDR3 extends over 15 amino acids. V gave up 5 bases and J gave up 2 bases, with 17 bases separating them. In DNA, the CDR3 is TGCAGTGCTGGTGGGCGGGGGCCGAACACAGATACGCAGTATTTT. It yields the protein CSAGGRGPNTDTQYF.

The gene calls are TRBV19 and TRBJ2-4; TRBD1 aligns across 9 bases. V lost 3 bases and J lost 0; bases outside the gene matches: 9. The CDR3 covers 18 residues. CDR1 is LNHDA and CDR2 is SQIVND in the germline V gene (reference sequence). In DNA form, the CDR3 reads TGTGCCAGTAGTATTAGAGGGACAGGGCTCGTAGCCAAAAACATTCAGTACTTC. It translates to CASSIRGTGLVAKNIQYF.

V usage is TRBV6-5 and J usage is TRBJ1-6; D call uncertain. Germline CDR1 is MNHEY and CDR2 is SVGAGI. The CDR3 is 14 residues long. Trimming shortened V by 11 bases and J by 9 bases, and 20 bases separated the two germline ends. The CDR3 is CAAAVQADRSPLHF. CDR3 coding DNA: TGTGCCGCAGCGGTGCAGGCGGATCGTTCACCCCTCCACTTT.

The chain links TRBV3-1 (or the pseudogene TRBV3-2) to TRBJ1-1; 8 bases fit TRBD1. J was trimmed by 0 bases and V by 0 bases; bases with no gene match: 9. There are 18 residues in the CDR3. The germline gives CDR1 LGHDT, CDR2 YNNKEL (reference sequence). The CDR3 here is CASSQDLAPGGLNTEAFF. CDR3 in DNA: TGTGCCAGCAGCCAAGATCTTGCTCCAGGGGGCCTGAACACTGAAGCTTTCTTT.

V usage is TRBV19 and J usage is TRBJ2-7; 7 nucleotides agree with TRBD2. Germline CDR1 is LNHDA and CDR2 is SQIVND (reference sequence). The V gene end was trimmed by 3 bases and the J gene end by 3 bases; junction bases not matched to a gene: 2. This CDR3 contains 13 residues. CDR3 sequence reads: CASSMTSLYEQYF. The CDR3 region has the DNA TGTGCCAGTAGTATGACTAGCCTCTACGAGCAGTACTTC.

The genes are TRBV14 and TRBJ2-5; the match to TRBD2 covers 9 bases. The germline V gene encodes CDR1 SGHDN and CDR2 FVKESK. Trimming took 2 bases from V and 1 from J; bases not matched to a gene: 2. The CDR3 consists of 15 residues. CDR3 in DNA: TGTGCCAGCAGCCAACTAGCGGGGCCCCAAGAGACCCAGTACTTC. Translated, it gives CASSQLAGPQETQYF.

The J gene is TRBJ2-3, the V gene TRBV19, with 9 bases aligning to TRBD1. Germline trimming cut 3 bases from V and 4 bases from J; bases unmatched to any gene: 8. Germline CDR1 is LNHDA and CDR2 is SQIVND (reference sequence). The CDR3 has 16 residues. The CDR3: CASSILGTGSPDTQYF. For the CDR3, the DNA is TGTGCCAGTAGTATTCTCGGGACAGGGAGCCCAGATACGCAGTATTTT. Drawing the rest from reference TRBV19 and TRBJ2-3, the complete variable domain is DGGITQSPKYLFRKEGQNVTLSCEQNLNHDAMYWYRQDPGQGLRLIYYSQIVNDFQKGDIAEGYSVSREKKESFPLTVTSAQKNPTAFYLCASSILGTGSPDTQYFGPGTRLTVL.

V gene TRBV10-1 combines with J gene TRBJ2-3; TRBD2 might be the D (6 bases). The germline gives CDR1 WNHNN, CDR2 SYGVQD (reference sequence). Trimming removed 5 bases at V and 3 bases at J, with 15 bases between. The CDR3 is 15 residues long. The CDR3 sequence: CASSPRGYGTDTQYF. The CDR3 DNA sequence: TGCGCCAGCAGTCCCCGGGGGTATGGGACAGATACGCAGTATTTT.

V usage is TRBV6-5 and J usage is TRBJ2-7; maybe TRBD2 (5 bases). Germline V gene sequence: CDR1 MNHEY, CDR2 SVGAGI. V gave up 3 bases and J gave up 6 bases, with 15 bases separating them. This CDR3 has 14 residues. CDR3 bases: TGTGCCAGCAGTTATTCCGGGAAACTCGGCGAGCAGTACTTC. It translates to CASSYSGKLGEQYF.

The CDR3: CASSQDWDSTDTQYF. CDR3 nucleotide sequence: TGTGCCAGCAGCCAAGATTGGGACTCCACAGATACGCAGTATTTT. The V gene is TRBV4-2, the J gene TRBJ2-3, with D tentatively TRBD2 (6 bases). Germline CDR1 reads LGHNA; CDR2 reads YNFKEQ. Trimming removed 0 bases from V and 2 bases from J, with 9 bases in between. CDR3 length: 15 residues.

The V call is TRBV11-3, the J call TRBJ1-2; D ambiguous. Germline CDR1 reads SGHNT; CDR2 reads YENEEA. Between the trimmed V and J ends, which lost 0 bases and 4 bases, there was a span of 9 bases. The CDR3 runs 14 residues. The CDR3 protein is CASSLDQTVYGYTF. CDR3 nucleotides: TGTGCCAGCAGCTTAGATCAAACAGTCTATGGCTACACCTTC.

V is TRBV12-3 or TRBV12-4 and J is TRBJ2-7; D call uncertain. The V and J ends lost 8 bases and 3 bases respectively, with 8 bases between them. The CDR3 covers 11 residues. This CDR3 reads CASAISYEQYF. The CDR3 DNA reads TGTGCCAGCGCCATTAGCTACGAGCAGTACTTC.

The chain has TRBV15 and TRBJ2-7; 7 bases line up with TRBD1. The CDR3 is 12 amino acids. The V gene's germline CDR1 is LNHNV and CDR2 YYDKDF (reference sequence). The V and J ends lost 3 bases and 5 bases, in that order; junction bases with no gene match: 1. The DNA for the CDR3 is TGTGCCACCAGCAGGGGGACAGACGAGCAGTACTTC. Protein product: CATSRGTDEQYF.

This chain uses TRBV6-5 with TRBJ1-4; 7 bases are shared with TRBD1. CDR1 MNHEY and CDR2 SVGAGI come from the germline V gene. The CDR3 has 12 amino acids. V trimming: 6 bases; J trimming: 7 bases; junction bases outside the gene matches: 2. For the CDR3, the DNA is TGTGCCAGCAGCAGACAGGGTGAAAAACTGTTTTTT. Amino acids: CASSRQGEKLFF.

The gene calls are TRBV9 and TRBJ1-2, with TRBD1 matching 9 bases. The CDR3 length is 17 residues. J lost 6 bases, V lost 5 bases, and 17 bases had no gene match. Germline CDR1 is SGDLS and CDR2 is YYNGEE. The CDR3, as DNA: TGTGCCAGCAGTCCCAGTAGTGGGGGACAGGGTATGGATGGCTACACCTTC. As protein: CASSPSSGGQGMDGYTF. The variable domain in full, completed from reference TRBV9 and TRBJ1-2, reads DSGVTQTPKHLITATGQRVTLRCSPRSGDLSVYWYQQSLDQGLQFLIQYYNGEERAKGNILERFSAQQFPDLHSELNLSSLELGDSALYFCASSPSSGGQGMDGYTFGSGTRLTVV.

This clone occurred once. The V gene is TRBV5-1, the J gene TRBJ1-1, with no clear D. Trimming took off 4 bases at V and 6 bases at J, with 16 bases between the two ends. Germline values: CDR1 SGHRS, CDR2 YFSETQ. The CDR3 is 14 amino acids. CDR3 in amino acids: CASSEQEGTPEAFF. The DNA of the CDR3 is TGCGCCAGCAGCGAGCAGGAAGGTACCCCTGAAGCTTTCTTT.

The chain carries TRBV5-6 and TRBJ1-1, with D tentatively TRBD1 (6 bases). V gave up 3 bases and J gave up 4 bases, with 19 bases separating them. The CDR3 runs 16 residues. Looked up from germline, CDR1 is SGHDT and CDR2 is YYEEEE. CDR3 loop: CASSSSRDNQVTEAFF. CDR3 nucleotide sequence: TGTGCCAGCAGCTCGTCCCGGGACAACCAGGTCACTGAAGCTTTCTTT. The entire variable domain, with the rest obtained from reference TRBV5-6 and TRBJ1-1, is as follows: DAGVTQSPTHLIKTRGQQVTLRCSPKSGHDTVSWYQQALGQGPQFIFQYYEEEERQRGNFPDRFSGHQFPNYSSELNVNALLLGDSALYLCASSSSRDNQVTEAFFGQGTRLTVV.